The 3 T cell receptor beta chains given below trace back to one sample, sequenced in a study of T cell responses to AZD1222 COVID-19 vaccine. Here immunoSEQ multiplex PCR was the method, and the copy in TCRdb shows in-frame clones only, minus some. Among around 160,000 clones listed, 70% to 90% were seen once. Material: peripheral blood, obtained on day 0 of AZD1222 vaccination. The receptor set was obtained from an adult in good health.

CDR3: CSGGEYYGYTF. CDR3 bases: TGCAGCGGGGGGGAGTACTATGGCTACACCTTC. The chain links TRBV29-1 to TRBJ1-2; possibly TRBD1 for D (5 bases). Germline V gene sequence: CDR1 SQVTM, CDR2 ANQGSEA. The CDR3 is made up of 11 amino acids. Trimming took off 7 bases at V and 3 bases at J, with 9 bases between the two ends.

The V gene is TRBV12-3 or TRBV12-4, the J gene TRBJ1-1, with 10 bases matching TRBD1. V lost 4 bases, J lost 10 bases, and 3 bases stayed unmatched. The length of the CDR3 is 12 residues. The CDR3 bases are TGTGCCAGCAGTTACGGACAGGGGGGAGCTTTCTTT. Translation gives CASSYGQGGAFF.

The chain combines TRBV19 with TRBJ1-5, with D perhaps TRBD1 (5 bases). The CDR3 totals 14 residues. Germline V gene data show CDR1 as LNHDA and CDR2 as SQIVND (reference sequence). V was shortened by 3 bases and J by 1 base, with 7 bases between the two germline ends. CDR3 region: CASSMSGSNQPQHF. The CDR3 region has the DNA TGTGCCAGTAGTATGTCAGGGAGCAATCAGCCCCAGCATTTT.